The 8 T cell receptor beta chains presented below share a single source sample, sequenced in a study of T cell changes during pregnancy in multiple sclerosis. Sequencing used immunoSEQ multiplex PCR; TCRdb keeps in-frame clones, though not all of them. The data hold roughly 74,000 clones, with 75% to 90% observed a single time. The sequenced sample was peripheral blood, obtained before pregnancy. The receptors come from a female donor with multiple sclerosis, enrolled in a pregnancy study.

The J gene is TRBJ1-5, the V gene TRBV19; maybe TRBD1 (5 bases). Germline CDR1 LNHDA, CDR2 SQIVND (reference sequence). The CDR3 has 15 amino acids. V was pared by 7 bases and J by 9 bases, with 22 bases between. The CDR3 sequence: CASTLTQDYLLPQHF. Here the CDR3 DNA reads TGTGCCAGTACCCTAACACAGGATTATTTGTTGCCCCAGCATTTT.

The chain combines TRBV10-2 with TRBJ2-6; 11 nucleotides match TRBD2. The J segment lost 0 bases and the V segment lost 0 bases, leaving 1 base of the junction unmatched. CDR1 and CDR2 (germline): WSHSY, SAAADI. CDR3 length: 18 residues. The CDR3 region is CASSESLAGASGANVLTF. CDR3 in DNA: TGCGCCAGCAGTGAGTCACTAGCGGGAGCCTCTGGGGCCAACGTCCTGACTTTC.

V usage is TRBV7-9 and J usage is TRBJ1-1, with TRBD1 matching over 7 bases. CDR1 SEHNR and CDR2 FQNEAQ come from the germline V gene (reference sequence). The junction had 10 bases not matched to a gene; V was cut back by 4 bases and J by 8 bases. The CDR3 length is 14 residues. The chain's CDR3 is CASSSGQPDREAFF. The CDR3 DNA reads as TGTGCCAGCAGCTCGGGACAGCCGGATAGGGAAGCTTTCTTT.

The chain carries TRBV27 and TRBJ1-3; D is perhaps TRBD1 (6 bases). The CDR3 length is 16 residues. V lost 6 bases to trimming and J lost 0 bases, with 15 bases between them. From germline, CDR1 is MNHEY and CDR2 SMNVEV (reference sequence). DNA for the CDR3: TGTGCCAGCAGCTACCGGGACACCAACTCTGGAAACACCATATATTTT. It codes for CASSYRDTNSGNTIYF.

The chain joins TRBV25-1 to TRBJ2-7, with 10 bases aligning to TRBD1. The germline CDR1 and CDR2 sequences are MGHDK and SYGVNS. This CDR3 region has 13 residues. V lost 8 bases and J lost 4; bases outside the gene matches: 5. The CDR3, as DNA: TGTGCCAGCGGCAGACAGGGGGCTTACGAGCAGTACTTC. Protein sequence: CASGRQGAYEQYF.

This clone was detected only once. This chain joins TRBV7-8 and TRBJ1-3; perhaps TRBD1 as D (6 bases). Between the trimmed V and J ends, which lost 3 bases and 0 bases, there was a span of 12 bases. The CDR3 spans 16 residues. Germline CDR1 and CDR2: SGHVS and FQNEAQ. CDR3: CASSLGRGPSGNTIYF. As DNA, the CDR3 is TGTGCCAGCAGCTTGGGCAGGGGTCCCTCTGGAAACACCATATATTTT.

The rearrangement links TRBV7-9 to TRBJ1-5; TRBD1 agrees at 8 bases. The CDR3 loop spans 14 amino acids. CDR1 is SEHNR, CDR2 FQNEAQ, per germline (reference sequence). J gave up 6 bases and V 6 bases, and 7 bases lay outside the gene matches. CDR3 bases: TGTGCCAGCAGTAGGACAGGGCTCTTTCAGCCCCAGCATTTT. It codes for CASSRTGLFQPQHF.

The rearrangement uses TRBV11-2 and TRBJ1-1; D unresolved. Per the germline V gene, CDR1 is SGHAT and CDR2 is FQNNGV. This CDR3 has 14 amino acids. V was pared by 3 bases and J by 4 bases, with 12 bases between. This CDR3 reads CASSLAPEGTEAFF. In nucleotides, the CDR3 is TGTGCCAGCAGCTTGGCGCCTGAGGGCACTGAAGCTTTCTTT.